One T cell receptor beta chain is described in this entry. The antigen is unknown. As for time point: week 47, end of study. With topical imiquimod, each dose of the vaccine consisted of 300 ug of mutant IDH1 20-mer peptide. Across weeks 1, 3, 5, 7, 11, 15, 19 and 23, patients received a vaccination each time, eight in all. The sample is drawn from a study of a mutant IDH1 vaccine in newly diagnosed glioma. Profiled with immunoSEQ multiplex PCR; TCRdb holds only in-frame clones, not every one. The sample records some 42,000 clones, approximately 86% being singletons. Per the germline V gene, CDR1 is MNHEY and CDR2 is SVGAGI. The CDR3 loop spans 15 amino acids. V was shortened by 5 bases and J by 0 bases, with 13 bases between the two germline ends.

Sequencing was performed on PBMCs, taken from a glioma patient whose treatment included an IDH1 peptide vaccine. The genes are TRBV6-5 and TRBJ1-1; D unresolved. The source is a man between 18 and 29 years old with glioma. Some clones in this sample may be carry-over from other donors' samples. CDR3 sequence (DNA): TGTGCCAGCAGTCCCCAGAGTTTAATGAACACTGAAGCTTTCTTT. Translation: CASSPQSLMNTEAFF.